The clone carrying this TCR beta chain was counted between two and nine times. The record originates from a study of technical replicates of blood from several donors. Using immunoSEQ multiplex PCR, the repertoire was profiled, and TCRdb retains in-frame clones only, with some absent. In the table there are around 17,000 clones, approximately 80% of which are singletons. There are 13 residues in the CDR3. Trimming stripped 7 bases from V and 0 bases from J, with 10 bases between. The germline CDR1 and CDR2 sequences are SQVTM and ANQGSEA. This rearrangement joins TRBV29-1 to TRBJ1-5; D not resolved. The specimen sequenced was PBMCs. The clonotype was recovered from a human donor in good health. Some clones in this sample may be carry-over from other donors' samples. The CDR3 coding sequence is TGCAGCGGTGCTGCGGATAGCAATCAGCCCCAGCATTTT. It yields the protein CSGAADSNQPQHF. Together with reference TRBV29-1 and TRBJ1-5, the CDR3 gives the full variable domain: SAVISQKPSRDICQRGTSLTIQCQVDSQVTMMFWYRQQPGQSLTLIATANQGSEATYESGFVIDKFPISRPNLTFSTLTVSNMSPEDSSIYLCSGAADSNQPQHFGDGTRLSIL.